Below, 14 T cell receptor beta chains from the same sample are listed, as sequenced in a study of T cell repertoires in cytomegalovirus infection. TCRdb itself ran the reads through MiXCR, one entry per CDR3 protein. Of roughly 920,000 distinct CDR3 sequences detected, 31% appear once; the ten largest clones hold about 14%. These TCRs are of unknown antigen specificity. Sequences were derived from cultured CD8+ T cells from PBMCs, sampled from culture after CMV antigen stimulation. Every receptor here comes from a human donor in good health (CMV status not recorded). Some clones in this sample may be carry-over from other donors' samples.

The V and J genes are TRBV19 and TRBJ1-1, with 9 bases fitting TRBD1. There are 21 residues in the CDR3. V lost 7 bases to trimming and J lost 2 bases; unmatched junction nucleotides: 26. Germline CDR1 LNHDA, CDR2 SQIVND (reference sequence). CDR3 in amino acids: CASTIAGTGYPFAPSNTEAFF. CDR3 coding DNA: TGTGCCAGTACCATAGCCGGGACAGGGTATCCGTTTGCGCCGAGCAACACTGAAGCTTTCTTT.

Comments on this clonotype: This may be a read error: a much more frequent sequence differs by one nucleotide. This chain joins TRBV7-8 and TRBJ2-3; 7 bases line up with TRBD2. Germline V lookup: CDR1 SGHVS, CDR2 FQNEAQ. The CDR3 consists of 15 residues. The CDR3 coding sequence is TGTGCCAGCTGCTTAGCGGGTTACGGCACAGATACGCAGTATTTT. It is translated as CASCLAGYGTDTQYF.

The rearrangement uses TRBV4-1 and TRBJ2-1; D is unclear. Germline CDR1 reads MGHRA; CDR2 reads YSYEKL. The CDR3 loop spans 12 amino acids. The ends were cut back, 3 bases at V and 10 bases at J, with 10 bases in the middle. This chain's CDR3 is CASSHRRSEQFF. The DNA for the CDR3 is TGCGCCAGCAGCCATCGTAGGAGCGAGCAGTTCTTC.

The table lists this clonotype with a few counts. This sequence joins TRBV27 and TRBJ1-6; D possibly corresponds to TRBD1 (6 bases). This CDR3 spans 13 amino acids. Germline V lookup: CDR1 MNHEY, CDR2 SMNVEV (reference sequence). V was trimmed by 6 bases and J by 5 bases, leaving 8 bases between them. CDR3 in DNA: TGTGCCAGCAGGGACAGCCATAATTCACCCCTCCACTTT. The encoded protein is CASRDSHNSPLHF.

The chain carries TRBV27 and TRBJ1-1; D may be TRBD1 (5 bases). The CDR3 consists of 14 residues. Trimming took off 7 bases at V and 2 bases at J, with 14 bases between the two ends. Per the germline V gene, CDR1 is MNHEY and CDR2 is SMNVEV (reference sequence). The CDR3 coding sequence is TGTGCCAGCATTAAGGGGCAGAGTAACACTGAAGCTTTCTTT. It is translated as CASIKGQSNTEAFF.

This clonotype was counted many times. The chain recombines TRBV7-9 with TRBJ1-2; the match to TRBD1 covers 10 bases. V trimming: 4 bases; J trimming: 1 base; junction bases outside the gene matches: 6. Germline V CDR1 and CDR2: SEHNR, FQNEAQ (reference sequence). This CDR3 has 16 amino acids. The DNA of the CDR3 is TGTGCCAGCAGCTCCATGACAGGGGGCTATAACTATGGCTACACCTTC. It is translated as CASSSMTGGYNYGYTF.

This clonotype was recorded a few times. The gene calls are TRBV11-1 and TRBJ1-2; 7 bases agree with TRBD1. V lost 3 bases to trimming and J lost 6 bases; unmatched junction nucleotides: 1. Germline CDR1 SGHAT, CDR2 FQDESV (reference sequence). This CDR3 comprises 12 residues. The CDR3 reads CASSFGQDGYTF. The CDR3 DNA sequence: TGTGCCAGCAGCTTCGGACAGGATGGCTACACCTTC.

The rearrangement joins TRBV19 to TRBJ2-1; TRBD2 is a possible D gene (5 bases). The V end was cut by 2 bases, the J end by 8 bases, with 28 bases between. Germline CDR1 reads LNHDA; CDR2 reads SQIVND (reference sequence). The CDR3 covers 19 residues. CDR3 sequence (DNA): TGTGCCAGTAGTATACCCTCCCTAGACTCCGGGAAATTACAGCATGAGCAGTTCTTC. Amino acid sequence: CASSIPSLDSGKLQHEQFF. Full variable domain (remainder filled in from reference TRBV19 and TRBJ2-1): DGGITQSPKYLFRKEGQNVTLSCEQNLNHDAMYWYRQDPGQGLRLIYYSQIVNDFQKGDIAEGYSVSREKKESFPLTVTSAQKNPTAFYLCASSIPSLDSGKLQHEQFFGPGTRLTVL.

Written as DNA, the CDR3 is TGTGCCAGTAAGCAGGGAAGTACTGAAGCTTTCTTT. Translated: CASKQGSTEAFF. The V and J genes are TRBV19 and TRBJ1-1; a possible D gene is TRBD1 (5 bases). The V end lost 7 bases, the J end lost 5 bases, and 11 bases lay between the germline ends. Germline CDR1 and CDR2: LNHDA and SQIVND (reference sequence). The CDR3 runs 12 residues.

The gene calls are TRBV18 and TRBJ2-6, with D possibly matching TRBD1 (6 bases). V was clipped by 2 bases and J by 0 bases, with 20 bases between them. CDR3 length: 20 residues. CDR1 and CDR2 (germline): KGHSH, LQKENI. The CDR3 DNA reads TGTGCCAGCTCACCAACGTTGGGGGCACCCGACTTCTCTGGGGCCAACGTCCTGACTTTC. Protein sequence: CASSPTLGAPDFSGANVLTF.

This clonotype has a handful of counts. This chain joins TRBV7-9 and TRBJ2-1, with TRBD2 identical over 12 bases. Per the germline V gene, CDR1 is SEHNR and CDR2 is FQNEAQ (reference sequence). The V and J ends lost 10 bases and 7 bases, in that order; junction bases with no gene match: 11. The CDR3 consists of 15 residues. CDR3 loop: CATNSLAGGSNEQFF. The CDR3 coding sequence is TGTGCCACCAATTCACTAGCGGGGGGTAGTAATGAGCAGTTCTTC. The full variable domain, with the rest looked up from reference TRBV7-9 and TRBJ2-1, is DTGVSQNPRHKITKRGQNVTFRCDPISEHNRLYWYRQTLGQGPEFLTYFQNEAQLEKSRLLSDRFSAERPKGSFSTLEIQRTEQGDSAMYLCATNSLAGGSNEQFFGPGTRLTVL.

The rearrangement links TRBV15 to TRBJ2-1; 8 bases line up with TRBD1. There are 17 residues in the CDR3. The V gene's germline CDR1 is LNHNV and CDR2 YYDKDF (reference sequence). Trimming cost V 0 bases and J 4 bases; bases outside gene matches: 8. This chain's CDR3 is CATSRDRWQGAYNEQFF. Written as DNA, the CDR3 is TGTGCCACCAGCAGAGATCGATGGCAGGGGGCATACAATGAGCAGTTCTTC.

The CDR3 coding sequence is TGTGCCAGCAGCTTTCGGTCTCAGACAGATACGCAGTATTTT. Encoded protein: CASSFRSQTDTQYF. The rearrangement links TRBV7-9 to TRBJ2-3; D is undetermined. Germline V gives CDR1 SEHNR, CDR2 FQNEAQ (reference sequence). This CDR3 is 14 amino acids long. Trimming shortened V by 3 bases and J by 3 bases, and 10 bases separated the two germline ends.

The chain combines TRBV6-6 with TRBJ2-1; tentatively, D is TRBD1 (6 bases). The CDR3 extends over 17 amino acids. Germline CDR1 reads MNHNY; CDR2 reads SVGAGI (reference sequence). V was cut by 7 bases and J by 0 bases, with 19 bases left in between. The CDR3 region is CASTKGVVYSSYNEQFF. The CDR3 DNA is TGTGCCAGCACCAAGGGGGTTGTCTATAGCTCCTACAATGAGCAGTTCTTC.